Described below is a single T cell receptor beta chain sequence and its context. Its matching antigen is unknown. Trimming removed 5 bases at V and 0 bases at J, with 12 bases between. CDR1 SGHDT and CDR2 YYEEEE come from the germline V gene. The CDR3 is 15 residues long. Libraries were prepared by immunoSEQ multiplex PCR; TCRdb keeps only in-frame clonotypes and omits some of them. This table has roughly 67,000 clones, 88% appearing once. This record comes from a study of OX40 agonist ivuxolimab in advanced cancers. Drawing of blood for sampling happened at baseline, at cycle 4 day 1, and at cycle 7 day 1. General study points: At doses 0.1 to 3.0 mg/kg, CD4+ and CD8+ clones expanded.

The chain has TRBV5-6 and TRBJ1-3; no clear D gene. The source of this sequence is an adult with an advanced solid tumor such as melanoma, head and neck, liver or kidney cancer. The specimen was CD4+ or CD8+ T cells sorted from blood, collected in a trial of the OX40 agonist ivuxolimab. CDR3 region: CASSTDVLSGNTIYF. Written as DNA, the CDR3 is TGTGCCAGCAGTACAGACGTCCTCTCTGGAAACACCATATATTTT.